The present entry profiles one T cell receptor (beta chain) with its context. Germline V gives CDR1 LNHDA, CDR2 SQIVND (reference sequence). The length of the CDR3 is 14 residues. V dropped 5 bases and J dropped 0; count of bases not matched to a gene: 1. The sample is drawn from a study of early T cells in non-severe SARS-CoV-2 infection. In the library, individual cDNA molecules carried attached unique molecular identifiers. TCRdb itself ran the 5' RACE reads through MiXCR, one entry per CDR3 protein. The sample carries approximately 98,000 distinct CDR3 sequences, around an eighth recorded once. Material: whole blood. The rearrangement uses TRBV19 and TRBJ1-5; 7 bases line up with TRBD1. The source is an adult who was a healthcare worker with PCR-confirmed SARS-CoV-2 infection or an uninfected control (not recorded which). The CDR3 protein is CASSWTGSNQPQHF. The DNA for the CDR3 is TGTGCCAGTAGTTGGACAGGTAGCAATCAGCCCCAGCATTTT.